Given below is one T cell receptor (beta chain) in context. Its antigen is not identified. Trimming cost V 0 bases and J 3 bases, with 13 bases left between them. Germline V lookup: CDR1 SGDLS, CDR2 YYNGEE. This CDR3 is 15 amino acids long. The data stem from a study of response to subunit inactivated influenza vaccine. Study results and caveats: Seasonal influenza vaccination, on each occasion, was suggested by the authors to recruit few new T cells.

TCRdb fed the RT-PCR reads into MiXCR, producing one record per CDR3 protein. The sample gives about 160,000 distinct CDR3 sequences, roughly a tenth of which show up once; around 11% is in the top ten. The receptor was derived from a middle-aged man who received an inactivated influenza vaccine. The material sequenced was non-naive T cells sorted from PBMCs, taken about 6 weeks after vaccination. V and J are TRBV9 and TRBJ2-7; no firm D call. The CDR3 DNA is TGTGCCAGCAGCGTAGCAGCGCAGCCGGGCTACGAGCAGTACTTC. Translation: CASSVAAQPGYEQYF.